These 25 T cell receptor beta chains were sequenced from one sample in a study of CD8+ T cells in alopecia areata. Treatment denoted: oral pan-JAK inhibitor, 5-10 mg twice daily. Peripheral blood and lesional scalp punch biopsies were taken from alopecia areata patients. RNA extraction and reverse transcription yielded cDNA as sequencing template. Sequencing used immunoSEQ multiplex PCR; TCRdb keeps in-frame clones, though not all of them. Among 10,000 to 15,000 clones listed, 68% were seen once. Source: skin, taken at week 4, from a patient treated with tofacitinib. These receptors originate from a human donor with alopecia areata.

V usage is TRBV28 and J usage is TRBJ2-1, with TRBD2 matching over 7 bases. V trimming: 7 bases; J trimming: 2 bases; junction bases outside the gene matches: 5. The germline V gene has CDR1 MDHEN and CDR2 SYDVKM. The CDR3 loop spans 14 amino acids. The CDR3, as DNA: TGTGCCAGCACGGTCCGGGGGGCCTACAATGAGCAGTTCTTC. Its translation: CASTVRGAYNEQFF.

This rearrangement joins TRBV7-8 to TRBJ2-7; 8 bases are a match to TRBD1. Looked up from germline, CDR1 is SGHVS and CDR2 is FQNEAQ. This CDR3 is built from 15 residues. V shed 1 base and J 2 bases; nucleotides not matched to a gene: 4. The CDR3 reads CASSLVSTGAYEQYF. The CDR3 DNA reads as TGTGCCAGCAGCTTAGTATCGACAGGGGCCTACGAGCAGTACTTC.

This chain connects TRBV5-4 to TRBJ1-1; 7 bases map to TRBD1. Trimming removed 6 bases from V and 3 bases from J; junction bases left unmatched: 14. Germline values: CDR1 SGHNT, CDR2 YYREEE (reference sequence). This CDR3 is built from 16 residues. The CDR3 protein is CASTPLEGARDTEAFF. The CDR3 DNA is TGTGCCAGCACCCCTCTAGAGGGGGCGCGGGACACTGAAGCTTTCTTT.

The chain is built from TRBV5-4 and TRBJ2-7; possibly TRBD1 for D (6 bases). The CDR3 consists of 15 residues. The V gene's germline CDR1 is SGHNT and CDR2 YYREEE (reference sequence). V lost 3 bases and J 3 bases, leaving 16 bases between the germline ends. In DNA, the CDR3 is TGTGCCAGCAGCTCCCGCCGGGACACCAGCTACGAGCAGTACTTC. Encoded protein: CASSSRRDTSYEQYF.

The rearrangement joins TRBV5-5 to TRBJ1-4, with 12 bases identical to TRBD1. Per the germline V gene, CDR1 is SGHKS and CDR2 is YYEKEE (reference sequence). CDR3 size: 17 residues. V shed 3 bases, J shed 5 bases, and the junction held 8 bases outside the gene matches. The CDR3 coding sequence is TGTGCCAGCAGCTATGCGGGACAGGGGGCCTCAAATGAAAAACTGTTTTTT. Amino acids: CASSYAGQGASNEKLFF.

The CDR3 protein is CASIRDSAGGYGYTF. In DNA, the CDR3 is TGTGCCAGTATCAGAGATTCGGCAGGGGGCTATGGCTACACCTTC. The chain combines TRBV19 with TRBJ1-2; TRBD1 agrees at 7 bases. The V gene's germline CDR1 is LNHDA and CDR2 SQIVND (reference sequence). V was clipped by 7 bases and J by 4 bases; unmatched bases: 12. The CDR3 covers 15 residues. The variable domain in full, completed from reference TRBV19 and TRBJ1-2, reads DGGITQSPKYLFRKEGQNVTLSCEQNLNHDAMYWYRQDPGQGLRLIYYSQIVNDFQKGDIAEGYSVSREKKESFPLTVTSAQKNPTAFYLCASIRDSAGGYGYTFGSGTRLTVV.

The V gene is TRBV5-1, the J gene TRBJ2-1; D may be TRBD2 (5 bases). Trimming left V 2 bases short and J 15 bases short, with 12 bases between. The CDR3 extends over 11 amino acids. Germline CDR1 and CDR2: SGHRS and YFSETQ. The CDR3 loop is CASSFETTLFF. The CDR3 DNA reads TGCGCCAGCAGCTTTGAGACTACCCTGTTCTTC.

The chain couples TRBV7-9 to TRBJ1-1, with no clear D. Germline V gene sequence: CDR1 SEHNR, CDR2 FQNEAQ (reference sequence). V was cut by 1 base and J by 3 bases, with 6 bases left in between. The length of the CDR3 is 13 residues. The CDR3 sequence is CASSLGDDTEAFF. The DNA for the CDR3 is TGTGCCAGCAGCTTAGGGGATGACACTGAAGCTTTCTTT.

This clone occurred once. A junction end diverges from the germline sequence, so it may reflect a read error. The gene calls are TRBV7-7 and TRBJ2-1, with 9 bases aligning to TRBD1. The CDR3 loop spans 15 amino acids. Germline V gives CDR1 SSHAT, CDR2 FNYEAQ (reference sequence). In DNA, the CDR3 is TGTGCTAGCAGCCAGGACAGGGGAACCTACAATGAGCAGTTCTTC. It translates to CASSQDRGTYNEQFF.

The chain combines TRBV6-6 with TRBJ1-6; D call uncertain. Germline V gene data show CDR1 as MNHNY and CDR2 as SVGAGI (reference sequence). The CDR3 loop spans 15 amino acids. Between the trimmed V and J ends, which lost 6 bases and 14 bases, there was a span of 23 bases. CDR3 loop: CASRTRSSEDHTLHF. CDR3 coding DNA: TGTGCCAGCAGAACAAGGAGCTCCGAGGATCACACCCTCCACTTT.

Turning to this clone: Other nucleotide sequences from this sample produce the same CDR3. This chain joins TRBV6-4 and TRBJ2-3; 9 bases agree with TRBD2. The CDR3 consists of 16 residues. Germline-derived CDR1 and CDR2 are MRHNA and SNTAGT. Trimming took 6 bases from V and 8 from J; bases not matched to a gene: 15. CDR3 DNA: TGTGCCAGCAGCCCTAACGGAGCGGGGGGACCTGGTACGCAGTATTTT. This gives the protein CASSPNGAGGPGTQYF.

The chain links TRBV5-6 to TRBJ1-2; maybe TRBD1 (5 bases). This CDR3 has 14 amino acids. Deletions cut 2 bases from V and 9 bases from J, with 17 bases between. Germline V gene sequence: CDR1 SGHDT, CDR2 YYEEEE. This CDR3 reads CASSFGTVLWSYTF. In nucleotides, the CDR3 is TGTGCCAGCAGCTTCGGGACGGTTCTATGGAGCTACACCTTC.

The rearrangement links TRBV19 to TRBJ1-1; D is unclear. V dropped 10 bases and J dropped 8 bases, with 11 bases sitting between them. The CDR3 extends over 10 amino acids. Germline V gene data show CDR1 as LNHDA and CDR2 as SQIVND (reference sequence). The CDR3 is CATYSGEAFF. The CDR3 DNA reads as TGTGCCACCTATAGTGGGGAAGCTTTCTTT.

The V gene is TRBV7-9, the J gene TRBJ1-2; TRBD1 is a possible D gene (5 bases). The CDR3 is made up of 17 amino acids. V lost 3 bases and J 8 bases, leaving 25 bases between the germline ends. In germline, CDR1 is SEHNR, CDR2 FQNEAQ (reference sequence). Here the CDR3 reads CASSFKEQALPERGYTF. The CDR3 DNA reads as TGTGCCAGCAGCTTTAAAGAACAGGCTCTCCCGGAGAGGGGCTACACCTTC.

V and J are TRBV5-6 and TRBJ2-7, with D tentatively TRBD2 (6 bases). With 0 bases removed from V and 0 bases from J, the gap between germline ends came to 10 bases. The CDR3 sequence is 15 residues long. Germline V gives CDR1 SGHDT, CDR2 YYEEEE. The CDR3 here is CASSLGGAGSYEQYF. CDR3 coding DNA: TGTGCCAGCAGCTTGGGCGGGGCGGGCTCCTACGAGCAGTACTTC.

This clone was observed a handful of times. CDR3 DNA: TGTGCCAGCTCACCAACCGGGGAGCTGTTTTTT. It yields the protein CASSPTGELFF. The chain combines TRBV18 with TRBJ2-2, with no clear D. The germline gives CDR1 KGHSH, CDR2 LQKENI. V was pared by 2 bases and J by 5 bases, with 0 bases between. The CDR3 has 11 residues.

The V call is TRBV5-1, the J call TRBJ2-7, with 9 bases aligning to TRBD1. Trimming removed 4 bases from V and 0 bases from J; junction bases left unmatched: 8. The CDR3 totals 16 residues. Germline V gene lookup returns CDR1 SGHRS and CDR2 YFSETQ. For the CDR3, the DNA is TGCGCCAGCAGCCCGTGGGGGACAGGGCTCTCCTACGAGCAGTACTTC. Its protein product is CASSPWGTGLSYEQYF.

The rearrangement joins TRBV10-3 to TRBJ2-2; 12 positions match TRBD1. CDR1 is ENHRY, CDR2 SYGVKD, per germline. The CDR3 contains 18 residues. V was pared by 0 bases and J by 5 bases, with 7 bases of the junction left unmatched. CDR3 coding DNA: TGTGCCATCAGTGAGTCGAAGCCGGGACAGGGGGCGACCGGGGAGCTGTTTTTT. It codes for CAISESKPGQGATGELFF.

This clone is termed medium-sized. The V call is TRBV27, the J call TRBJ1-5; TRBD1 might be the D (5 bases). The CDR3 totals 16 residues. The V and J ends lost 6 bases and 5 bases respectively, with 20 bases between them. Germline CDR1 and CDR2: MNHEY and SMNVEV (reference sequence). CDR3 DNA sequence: TGTGCCAGCAGACCGATTCAGGGTGCTCTCGATCAGCCCCAGCATTTT. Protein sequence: CASRPIQGALDQPQHF.

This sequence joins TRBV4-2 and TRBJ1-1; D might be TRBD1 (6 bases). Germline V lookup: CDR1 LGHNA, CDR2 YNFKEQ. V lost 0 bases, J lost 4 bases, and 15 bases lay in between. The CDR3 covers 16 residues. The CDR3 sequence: CASSQESTGISTEAFF. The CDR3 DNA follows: TGTGCCAGCAGCCAAGAGTCCACAGGGATCAGCACTGAAGCTTTCTTT.

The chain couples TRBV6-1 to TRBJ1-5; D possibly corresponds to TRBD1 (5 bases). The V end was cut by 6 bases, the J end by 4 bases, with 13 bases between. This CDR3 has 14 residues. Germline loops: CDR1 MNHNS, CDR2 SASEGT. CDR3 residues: CASSPGGRNQPQHF. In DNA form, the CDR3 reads TGTGCCAGCAGCCCCGGGGGTCGGAATCAGCCCCAGCATTTT.

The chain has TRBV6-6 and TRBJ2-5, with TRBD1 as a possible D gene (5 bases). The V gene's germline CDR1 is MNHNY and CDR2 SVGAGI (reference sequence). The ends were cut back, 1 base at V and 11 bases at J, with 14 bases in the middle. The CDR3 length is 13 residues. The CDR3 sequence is CASSYLQELGQYF. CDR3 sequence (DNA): TGTGCCAGCAGTTACTTACAGGAGCTAGGGCAGTACTTC.

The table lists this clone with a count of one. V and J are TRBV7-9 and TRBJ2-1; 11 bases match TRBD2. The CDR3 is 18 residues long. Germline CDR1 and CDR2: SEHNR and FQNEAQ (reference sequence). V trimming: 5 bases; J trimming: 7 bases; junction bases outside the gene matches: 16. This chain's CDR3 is CASSPTGFSGGARNEQFF. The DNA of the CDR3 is TGTGCCAGCAGCCCCACAGGTTTTAGCGGGGGGGCTCGGAATGAGCAGTTCTTC.

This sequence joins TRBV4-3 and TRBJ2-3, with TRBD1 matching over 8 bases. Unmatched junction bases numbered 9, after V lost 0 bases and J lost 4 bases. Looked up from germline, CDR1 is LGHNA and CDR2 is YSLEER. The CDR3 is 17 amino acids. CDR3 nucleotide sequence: TGCGCCAGCAGCCAAGATGGTAGACAGGGGTGGGCAGATACGCAGTATTTT. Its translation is CASSQDGRQGWADTQYF.

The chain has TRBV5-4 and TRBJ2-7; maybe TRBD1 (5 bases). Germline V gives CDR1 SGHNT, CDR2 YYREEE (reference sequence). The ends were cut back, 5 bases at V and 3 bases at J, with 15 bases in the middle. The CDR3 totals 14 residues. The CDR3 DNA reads TGTGCCAGCAGTAAGGACACGTCATTCTACGAGCAGTACTTC. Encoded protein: CASSKDTSFYEQYF.